This T cell receptor beta chain was documented in a study of long-term antiretroviral therapy in people with HIV (dated by TCRdb to the early 2020s). In the study overall: The earliest samples were collected about a decade before the 2015 WHO recommendation for immediate ART, when ART was typically delayed until CD4 counts fell. This retrospective serial study examined whether starting ART and sustained HIV suppression were associated with changes in the composition and diversity of the TRB repertoire in peripheral blood. No cross-contamination during QIAcube processing was shown when test extractions of a monoclonal T-cell line were performed alongside about 30 polyclonal samples. Of the 30 to 35 participants with HIV, some 12 were female. The cohort contributed about 180 cryopreserved PBMC samples from about 31 adults with confirmed HIV infection, collected serially over a mean of approximately 6 years (range 1-12).

Sequencing of the TRB variable region was done with the immunoSEQ hsTCRB v3.0 assay at survey level resolution. A depth of roughly 35,000-55,000 T-cell genomes per sample was targeted for TRB sequencing. An Illumina MiSeq with a v3 150-cycle kit was used to sequence the pooled TRB libraries. In the paper's pipeline: Analysis of repertoires was carried out in R inside a reproducible Nextflow workflow spanning QC, data transformation and analysis. LymphoSeq2, an R package for exploring AIRR-Seq data, was used to implement the custom analyses. A few samples yielding fewer than 5000 total TRB sequences were excluded, leaving 188 analyzed HIV repertoires. Among the approximately 190 HIV repertoires that were kept, 59 were collected before ART initiation and roughly 130 were collected after ART initiation. Each repertoire was downsampled to 5000 TRB nucleotide sequences, and summary statistics were averaged across 100 downsampling iterations. The analysis kept only TRB sequences whose CDR3 regions were at least seven amino acids long. Diversity was assessed using a clonality score derived from Shannon entropy and using the Gini coefficient. In the repertoire networks, any two of the top 5000 CDR3 amino acid sequences were linked whenever the two sequences differed by an edit distance of one. GLIPH2 predicted antigen specificity groups and MHC restriction for TRB CDR3 amino acid sequences. To flag known CMV, EBV, HIV or tissue antigen associations, CDR3 amino acid sequences were matched against VDJdb and McPAS-TCR. Pre-ART, post-ART and control groups were compared with Wilcoxon signed-rank tests and Holm-Bonferroni correction. In TCRdb, the immuneACCESS table is reduced to in-frame sequences with V and J assigned. These tables do not hold every clone; where another copy was compared, an unresolved V gene accounts for under half, and the others remain unexplained. The V and J calls and the clone size are those of that table, but D and trimming were determined from the DNA. The sample contains approximately 19,000 clones, around 79% of them found a single time. The ten biggest clones cover around 6.6% of the sample.

Participants were included only if at least one PBMC sample before ART initiation and at least two post-ART samples were available. All participants with HIV were treated in the United States of America. Before DNA extraction, cryopreserved samples of about 1-11 million PBMC were thawed and then washed. At the time of the earliest PBMC sample, participants with HIV were aged between about 23 and 55 years. PBMC samples from each participant spanned 1-4 timepoints before ART initiation and 2-8 timepoints after ART initiation, with a median of 7 samples. For every participant, serial HIV viral load, CD4+ T-cell count, ART history and demographic data were obtained. Genomic DNA was extracted from unsorted PBMC with a Qiagen kit on a QIAcube, processed in batches of 12 samples. On the study overall, not on this receptor specifically: Expanded TRB clones identified before ART initiation dominated the repertoire across all time points, though the dominance fluctuated and decreased in many PLHIV after ART. Since PBMC availability was limited, sequencing covered only the TCR beta chain, with no alpha chain pairing. Inferences about post-ART repertoire changes were limited because no data were available on ART adherence, viral resistance or therapy changes. ART initiation was associated with a significant increase in TRB diversity, but diversity stayed significantly below transplant donor controls even after long-term ART. HIV repertoires had narrower CDR3 length ranges than controls, and the network structure suggested an antigen-experienced repertoire that shifted only slightly toward naive after ART. Samples dated from the mid-2000s to the late 2010s, and the ART regimens used may be less effective than current ones. Because pre-ART samples had limited cell numbers, profiling was done on unsorted PBMC rather than on sorted CD4+ and CD8+ T cells.

The CDR3 contains 14 residues, cysteine and phenylalanine counted. This entry keeps only the CDR3 DNA: 42 bases, framed from base 1. Based on the germline V gene, the CDR1 and CDR2 sequences are SNHLY and FYNNEI. Relative to germline, V is missing 2 bases and J is missing 4 bases, with 4 bases of the junction outside any gene match. Notes on this clone: The target of this receptor is not known. No per-base quality is available; no much larger clone lies one base away.

The V and J segments used are TRBV2 and TRBJ1-1, and 7 bases in between align with TRBD1. The input for sequencing was unsorted PBMCs, taken at the start of antiretroviral therapy, before treatment. This receptor was taken from a man aged 18 to 35 with HIV. The bases are TGTGCCAGCAGTGAAACGGCAGGGGGCACTGAAGCTTTCTTT. The encoded protein is CASSETAGGTEAFF.